These T cell receptor beta chains were read from a single sample in a study of T cells in Graves' hyperthyroidism and ophthalmopathy. TCRdb independently ran MiXCR on the multiplex PCR reads; one entry per CDR3 protein. Among about 400,000 distinct CDR3 sequences listed, approximately 13% were seen once. Sequencing input: blood. The receptors come from a woman aged 18-30 years with Graves' hyperthyroidism. Both conserved end residues are part of each CDR3. Each record gives: CDR3 DNA, CDR3 protein, V gene, clone size, CDR3 length, J gene, D gene. A D gene is named only where the DNA matches it firmly. Clone sizes are given selectively: once, few, many, or a class where the clone is expanded.

cdr3_nt: TGCGCCAGCAGCCAATGGGGAACAGCCCCAGAAGCTTTCTTT
cdr3_aa: CASSQWGTAPEAFF
v_call: TRBV4-1
clone_size: -
cdr3_length: 14
j_call: TRBJ1-1
d_call: -

cdr3_nt: TGTGCCAGCAGCCTGGAGGCGTGTTGTGGAAACACCATATATTTT
cdr3_aa: CASSLEACCGNTIYF
v_call: TRBV14
clone_size: few
cdr3_length: 15
j_call: TRBJ1-3
d_call: -

cdr3_nt: TGCGCCAGCAGCCAACCCGGGACAGGAAATCGCGAGCAGTACTTC
cdr3_aa: CASSQPGTGNREQYF
v_call: TRBV4-1
clone_size: -
cdr3_length: 15
j_call: TRBJ2-7
d_call: TRBD1

cdr3_nt: TGTGCCAGCAACCCTGGACTAGCGGGAGGGCCAGGGGACGAGCAGTACTTC
cdr3_aa: CASNPGLAGGPGDEQYF
v_call: TRBV6-1
clone_size: -
cdr3_length: 17
j_call: TRBJ2-7
d_call: TRBD2

cdr3_nt: TGTGCCAGCAGCTTGACTAGCGGGGGGGACAATGAGCAGTTCTTC
cdr3_aa: CASSLTSGGDNEQFF
v_call: TRBV7-2
clone_size: many
cdr3_length: 15
j_call: TRBJ2-1
d_call: TRBD2

cdr3_nt: TGTGCCAGCAGTCTCGGATCTTACTCTGGAAACACCATATATTTT
cdr3_aa: CASSLGSYSGNTIYF
v_call: TRBV6-1
clone_size: -
cdr3_length: 15
j_call: TRBJ1-3
d_call: -

cdr3_nt: TGCGCCAGCAGCTCAGGGACGAGGACAGGGTACCAAGAGACCCAGTACTTC
cdr3_aa: CASSSGTRTGYQETQYF
v_call: TRBV5-1
clone_size: -
cdr3_length: 17
j_call: TRBJ2-5
d_call: TRBD1

cdr3_nt: TGTGCCTGGGGGGGCGCAGGGAATGAGCAGTTCTTC
cdr3_aa: CAWGGAGNEQFF
v_call: TRBV12-3/TRBV12-4
clone_size: many
cdr3_length: 12
j_call: TRBJ2-1
d_call: -

cdr3_nt: TGTGCCAGTAACAGGGCAGCGTACGAGCAGTACTTC
cdr3_aa: CASNRAAYEQYF
v_call: TRBV28
clone_size: once
cdr3_length: 12
j_call: TRBJ2-7
d_call: -

cdr3_nt: TGTGCCAGCAGCTTGGCGGGTTGGGAGACCCAGTACTTC
cdr3_aa: CASSLAGWETQYF
v_call: TRBV5-4
clone_size: many
cdr3_length: 13
j_call: TRBJ2-5
d_call: -

cdr3_nt: TGTGCCAGCAGAGGCCGGACAGTTTTTCGAAATTCACCCCTCCACTTT
cdr3_aa: CASRGRTVFRNSPLHF
v_call: TRBV2
clone_size: -
cdr3_length: 16
j_call: TRBJ1-6
d_call: -

cdr3_nt: TGTGCCACTTTTGCCTCCTGGACAGAGCAATCCGGGGCCAACGTCCTGACTTTC
cdr3_aa: CATFASWTEQSGANVLTF
v_call: TRBV6-2/TRBV6-3
clone_size: many
cdr3_length: 18
j_call: TRBJ2-6
d_call: -

cdr3_nt: TGTGCCAGCAGCCCTCGGACGTCCGCTGAAGCTTTCTTT
cdr3_aa: CASSPRTSAEAFF
v_call: TRBV3-1
clone_size: many
cdr3_length: 13
j_call: TRBJ1-1
d_call: -

cdr3_nt: TGTGCCAGCAGTTCTAGCGGCCCAACGGGGCAGTACTTC
cdr3_aa: CASSSSGPTGQYF
v_call: TRBV25-1
clone_size: -
cdr3_length: 13
j_call: TRBJ2-7
d_call: TRBD2

cdr3_nt: TGTGCCAGCAGTTTGGCCAAGTCAGGGGACTACGAGCAGTACTTC
cdr3_aa: CASSLAKSGDYEQYF
v_call: TRBV28
clone_size: many
cdr3_length: 15
j_call: TRBJ2-7
d_call: -

cdr3_nt: TGTGCCAGCAGTTTAGGGCAGAACTATGGCTACACCTTC
cdr3_aa: CASSLGQNYGYTF
v_call: TRBV12-3/TRBV12-4
clone_size: many
cdr3_length: 13
j_call: TRBJ1-2
d_call: -

cdr3_nt: TGTGCCAGCAGTTGGGGGCACAGTTACGAGCAGTACTTC
cdr3_aa: CASSWGHSYEQYF
v_call: TRBV12-3/TRBV12-4
clone_size: many
cdr3_length: 13
j_call: TRBJ2-7
d_call: -

cdr3_nt: TGTGCCAGCAGCCAAGATGGTGGGGAGACCCAGTACTTC
cdr3_aa: CASSQDGGETQYF
v_call: TRBV3-1
clone_size: many
cdr3_length: 13
j_call: TRBJ2-5
d_call: -

cdr3_nt: TGTGCCAGCAGTCACAACCCGGACACGGACTCTGGAAACACCATATATTTT
cdr3_aa: CASSHNPDTDSGNTIYF
v_call: TRBV6-1
clone_size: many
cdr3_length: 17
j_call: TRBJ1-3
d_call: -

cdr3_nt: TGTGCCAGCAGCCAAGAAGAACTAGCGGCCAACAATGAGCAGTTCTTC
cdr3_aa: CASSQEELAANNEQFF
v_call: TRBV3-1
clone_size: many
cdr3_length: 16
j_call: TRBJ2-1
d_call: TRBD2

cdr3_nt: TGTGCCAGCAGCAAACTACCGGGACAGGGGGCTCGGAATGAGCAGTTCTTC
cdr3_aa: CASSKLPGQGARNEQFF
v_call: TRBV7-3
clone_size: many
cdr3_length: 17
j_call: TRBJ2-1
d_call: TRBD1

cdr3_nt: TGTGCCAGCAGTTACCAGGCGGGGGACACTGAAGCTTTCTTT
cdr3_aa: CASSYQAGDTEAFF
v_call: TRBV6-2/TRBV6-3
clone_size: many
cdr3_length: 14
j_call: TRBJ1-1
d_call: -

cdr3_nt: TGCGCCAGCAGCTCAGGACAGGGTGGCCGGGAGACCCAGTACTTC
cdr3_aa: CASSSGQGGRETQYF
v_call: TRBV5-1
clone_size: many
cdr3_length: 15
j_call: TRBJ2-5
d_call: TRBD1

cdr3_nt: TGTGCCAGCAGCAACGGACCTCCCGGACAGGGGAACTATGGCTACACCTTC
cdr3_aa: CASSNGPPGQGNYGYTF
v_call: TRBV9
clone_size: few
cdr3_length: 17
j_call: TRBJ1-2
d_call: TRBD1

cdr3_nt: TGTGCCAGTAGTATGTCGGGGCATTCTCAGCCCCAGCATTTT
cdr3_aa: CASSMSGHSQPQHF
v_call: TRBV19
clone_size: few
cdr3_length: 14
j_call: TRBJ1-5
d_call: -

cdr3_nt: TGTGCCAGCAGCCAAGGACAGGGTAGCAATCAGCCCCAGCATTTT
cdr3_aa: CASSQGQGSNQPQHF
v_call: TRBV2
clone_size: many
cdr3_length: 15
j_call: TRBJ1-5
d_call: TRBD1

cdr3_nt: TGTGCCAGCAGTCCCCCAGGGGCCCATGGCTACACCTTC
cdr3_aa: CASSPPGAHGYTF
v_call: TRBV6-1
clone_size: -
cdr3_length: 13
j_call: TRBJ1-2
d_call: -

cdr3_nt: TGTGCCGGCAGTTCTGTGGGGGGGGGCAATCAGCCCCAGCATTTT
cdr3_aa: CAGSSVGGGNQPQHF
v_call: TRBV6-2/TRBV6-3
clone_size: few
cdr3_length: 15
j_call: TRBJ1-5
d_call: -

cdr3_nt: TGCGCCAGCAGCCAAGATGGAGGGGGTGATGGCTACACCTTC
cdr3_aa: CASSQDGGGDGYTF
v_call: TRBV4-3
clone_size: -
cdr3_length: 14
j_call: TRBJ1-2
d_call: -

cdr3_nt: TGTGCCAGCAGCTTGACTAGCGGGACATATGAGCAGTTCTTC
cdr3_aa: CASSLTSGTYEQFF
v_call: TRBV7-2
clone_size: -
cdr3_length: 14
j_call: TRBJ2-1
d_call: TRBD2

cdr3_nt: TGCGCCAGCAGCCAGACGGTCGGCGGGGGCGTAGATGAGCAGTTCTTC
cdr3_aa: CASSQTVGGGVDEQFF
v_call: TRBV4-3
clone_size: -
cdr3_length: 16
j_call: TRBJ2-1
d_call: -